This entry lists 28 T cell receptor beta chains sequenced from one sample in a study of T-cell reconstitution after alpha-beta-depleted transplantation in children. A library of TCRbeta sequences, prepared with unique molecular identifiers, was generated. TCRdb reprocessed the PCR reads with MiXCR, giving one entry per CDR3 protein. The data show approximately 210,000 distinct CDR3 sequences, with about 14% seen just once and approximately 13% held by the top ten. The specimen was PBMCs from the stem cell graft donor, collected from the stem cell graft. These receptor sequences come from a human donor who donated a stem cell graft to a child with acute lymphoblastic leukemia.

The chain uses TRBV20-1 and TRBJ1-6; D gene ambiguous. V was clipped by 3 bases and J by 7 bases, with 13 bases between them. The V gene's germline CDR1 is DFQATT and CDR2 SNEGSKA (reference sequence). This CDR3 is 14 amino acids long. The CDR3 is CSASESAGNSPLHF. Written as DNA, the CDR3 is TGCAGTGCTAGTGAGAGCGCTGGGAATTCACCCCTCCACTTT.

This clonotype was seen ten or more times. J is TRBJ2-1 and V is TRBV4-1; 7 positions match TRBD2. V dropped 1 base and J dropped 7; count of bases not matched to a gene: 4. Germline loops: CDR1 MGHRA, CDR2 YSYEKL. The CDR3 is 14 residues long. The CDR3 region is CASSQVVGGNEQFF. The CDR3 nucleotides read TGCGCCAGCAGCCAAGTAGTGGGGGGGAATGAGCAGTTCTTC.

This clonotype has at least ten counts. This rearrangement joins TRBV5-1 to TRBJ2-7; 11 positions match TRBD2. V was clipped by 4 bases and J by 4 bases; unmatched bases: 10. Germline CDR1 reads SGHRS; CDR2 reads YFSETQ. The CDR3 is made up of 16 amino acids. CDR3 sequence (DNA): TGCGCCAGCAGCGCGGGACTAGCGGCAATAACTTACGAGCAGTACTTC. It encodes CASSAGLAAITYEQYF.

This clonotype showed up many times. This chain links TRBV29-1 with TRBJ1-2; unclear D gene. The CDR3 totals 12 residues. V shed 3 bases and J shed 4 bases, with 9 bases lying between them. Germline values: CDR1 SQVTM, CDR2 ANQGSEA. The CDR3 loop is CSVDEQAYGYTF. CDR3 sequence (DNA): TGCAGCGTTGATGAGCAGGCCTATGGCTACACCTTC.

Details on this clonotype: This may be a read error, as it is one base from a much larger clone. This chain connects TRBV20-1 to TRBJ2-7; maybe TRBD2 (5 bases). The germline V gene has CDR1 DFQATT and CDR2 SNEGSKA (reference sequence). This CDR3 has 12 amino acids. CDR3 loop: CIASTQPYEQYF. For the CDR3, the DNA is TGCATTGCTAGCACCCAACCCTACGAGCAGTACTTC.

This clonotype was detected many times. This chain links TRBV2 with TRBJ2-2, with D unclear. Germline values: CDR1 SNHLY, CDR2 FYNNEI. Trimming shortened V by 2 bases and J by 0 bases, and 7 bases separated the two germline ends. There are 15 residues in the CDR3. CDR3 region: CASSEFQPNTGELFF. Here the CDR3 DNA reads TGTGCCAGCAGTGAATTTCAGCCGAACACCGGGGAGCTGTTTTTT.

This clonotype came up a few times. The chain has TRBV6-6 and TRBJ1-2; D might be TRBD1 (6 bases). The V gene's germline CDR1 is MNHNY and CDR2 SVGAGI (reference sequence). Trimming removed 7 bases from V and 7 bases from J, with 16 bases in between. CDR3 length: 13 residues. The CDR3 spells CASTTGGAGGYTF. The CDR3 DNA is TGTGCCAGCACCACGGGGGGGGCAGGTGGCTACACCTTC.

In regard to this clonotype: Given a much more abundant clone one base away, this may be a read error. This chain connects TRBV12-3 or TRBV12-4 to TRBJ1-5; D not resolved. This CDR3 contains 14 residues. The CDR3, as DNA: TGTGCCAGCATTTTAGCGCCCTCTAATCAGCCCCAGCATTTT. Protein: CASILAPSNQPQHF.

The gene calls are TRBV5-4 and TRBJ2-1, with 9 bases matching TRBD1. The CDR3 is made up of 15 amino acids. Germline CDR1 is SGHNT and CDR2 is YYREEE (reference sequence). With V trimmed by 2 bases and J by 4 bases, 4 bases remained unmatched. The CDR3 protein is CASSLPGQGYNEQFF. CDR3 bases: TGTGCCAGCAGCTTACCGGGACAGGGTTACAATGAGCAGTTCTTC.

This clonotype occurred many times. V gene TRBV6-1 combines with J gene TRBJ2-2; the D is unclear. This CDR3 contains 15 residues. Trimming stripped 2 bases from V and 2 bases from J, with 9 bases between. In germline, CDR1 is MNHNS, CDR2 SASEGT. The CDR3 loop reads CASSEQPVNTGELFF. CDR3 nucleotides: TGTGCCAGCAGTGAACAGCCAGTCAACACCGGGGAGCTGTTTTTT.

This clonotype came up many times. CDR3 sequence: CSASRREGADTQYF. The CDR3 DNA follows: TGCAGTGCTAGTAGGCGGGAGGGTGCAGATACGCAGTATTTT. This chain joins TRBV20-1 and TRBJ2-3, with 9 bases aligning to TRBD2. The germline V gene has CDR1 DFQATT and CDR2 SNEGSKA (reference sequence). Trimming took 3 bases from V and 4 from J; bases not matched to a gene: 5. The CDR3 has 14 amino acids.

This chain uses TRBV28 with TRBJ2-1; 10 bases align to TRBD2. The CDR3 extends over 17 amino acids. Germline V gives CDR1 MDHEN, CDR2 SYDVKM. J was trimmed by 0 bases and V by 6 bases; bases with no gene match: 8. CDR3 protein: CASSLGTSASSYNEQFF. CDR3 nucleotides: TGTGCCAGCAGCTTGGGGACTAGCGCTAGCTCCTACAATGAGCAGTTCTTC.

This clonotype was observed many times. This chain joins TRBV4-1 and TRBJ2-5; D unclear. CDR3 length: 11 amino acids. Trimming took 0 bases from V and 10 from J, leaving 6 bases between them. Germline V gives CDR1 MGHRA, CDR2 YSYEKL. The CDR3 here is CASSQDRVQYF. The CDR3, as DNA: TGCGCCAGCAGCCAAGACCGGGTCCAGTACTTC.

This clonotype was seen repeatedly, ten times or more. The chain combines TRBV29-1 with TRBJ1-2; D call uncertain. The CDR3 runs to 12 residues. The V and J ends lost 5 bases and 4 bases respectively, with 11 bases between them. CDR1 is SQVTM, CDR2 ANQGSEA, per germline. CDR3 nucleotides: TGCAGCGTTTCCCTCGGATTCTATGGCTACACCTTC. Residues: CSVSLGFYGYTF.

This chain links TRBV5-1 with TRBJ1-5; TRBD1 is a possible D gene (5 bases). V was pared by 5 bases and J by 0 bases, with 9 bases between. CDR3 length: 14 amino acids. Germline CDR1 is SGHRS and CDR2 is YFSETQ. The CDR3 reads CASSSGVSNQPQHF. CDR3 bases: TGCGCCAGCAGTTCGGGGGTTAGCAATCAGCCCCAGCATTTT.

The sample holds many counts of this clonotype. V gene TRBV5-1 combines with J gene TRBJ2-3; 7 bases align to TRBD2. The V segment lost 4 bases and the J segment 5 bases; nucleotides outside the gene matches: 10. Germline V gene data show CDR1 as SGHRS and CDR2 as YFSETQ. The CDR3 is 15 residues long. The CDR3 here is CASSLSTSLGDTQYF. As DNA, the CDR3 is TGCGCCAGCAGCCTCTCGACTAGCTTAGGAGATACGCAGTATTTT.

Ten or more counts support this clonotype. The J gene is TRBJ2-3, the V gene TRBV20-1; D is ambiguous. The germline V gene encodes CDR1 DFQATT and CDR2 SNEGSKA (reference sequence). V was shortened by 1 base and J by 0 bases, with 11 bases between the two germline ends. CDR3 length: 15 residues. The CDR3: CSARVGRPSTDTQYF. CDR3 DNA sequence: TGCAGTGCTAGAGTAGGGCGACCTAGCACAGATACGCAGTATTTT.

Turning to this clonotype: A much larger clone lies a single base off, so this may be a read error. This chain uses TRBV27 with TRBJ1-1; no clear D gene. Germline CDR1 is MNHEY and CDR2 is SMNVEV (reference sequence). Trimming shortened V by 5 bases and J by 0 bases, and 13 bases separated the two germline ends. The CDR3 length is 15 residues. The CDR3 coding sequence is TGTGCCAGCAGTCCCACGCAGTGGATGAACACTGAAGCTTTCTTT. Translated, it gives CASSPTQWMNTEAFF.

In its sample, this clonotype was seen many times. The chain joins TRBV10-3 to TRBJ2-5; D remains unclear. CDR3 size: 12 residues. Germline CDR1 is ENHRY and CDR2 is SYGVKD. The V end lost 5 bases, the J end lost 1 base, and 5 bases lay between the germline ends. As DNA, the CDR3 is TGTGCCATCAGTTCGGGCCAAGAGACCCAGTACTTC. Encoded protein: CAISSGQETQYF.

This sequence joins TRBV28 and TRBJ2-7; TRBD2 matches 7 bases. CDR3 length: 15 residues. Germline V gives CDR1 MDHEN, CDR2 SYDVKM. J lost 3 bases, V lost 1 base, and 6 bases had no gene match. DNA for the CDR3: TGTGCCAGCAGTTTATCTGTAGCGGGTTACTACGAGCAGTACTTC. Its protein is CASSLSVAGYYEQYF.

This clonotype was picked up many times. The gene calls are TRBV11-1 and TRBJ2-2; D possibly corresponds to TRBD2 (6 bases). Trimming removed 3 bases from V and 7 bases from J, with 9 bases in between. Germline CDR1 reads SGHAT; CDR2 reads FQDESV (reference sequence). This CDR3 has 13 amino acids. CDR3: CASSFYSGGELFF. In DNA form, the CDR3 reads TGTGCCAGCAGCTTTTATAGCGGCGGGGAGCTGTTTTTT.

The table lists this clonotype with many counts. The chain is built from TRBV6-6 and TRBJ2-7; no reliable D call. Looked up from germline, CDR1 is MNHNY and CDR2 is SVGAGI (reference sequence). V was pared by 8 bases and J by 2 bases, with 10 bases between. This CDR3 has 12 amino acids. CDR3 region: CASLGGTYEQYF. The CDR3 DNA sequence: TGTGCCAGCCTAGGCGGCACCTACGAGCAGTACTTC.

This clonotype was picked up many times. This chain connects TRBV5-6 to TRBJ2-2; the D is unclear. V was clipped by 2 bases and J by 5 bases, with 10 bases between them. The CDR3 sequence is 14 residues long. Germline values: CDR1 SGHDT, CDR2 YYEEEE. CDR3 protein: CASSFTERTGELFF. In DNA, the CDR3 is TGTGCCAGCAGCTTTACAGAACGTACCGGGGAGCTGTTTTTT.

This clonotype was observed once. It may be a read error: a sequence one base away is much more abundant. The CDR3: CVSSYGQGWGTEAFF. The CDR3 DNA follows: TGCGTCAGCAGCTACGGACAGGGGTGGGGCACTGAAGCTTTCTTT. The gene calls are TRBV5-1 and TRBJ1-1; 9 bases agree with TRBD1. This CDR3 is 15 amino acids long. CDR1 and CDR2 from the germline V gene are SGHRS and YFSETQ.

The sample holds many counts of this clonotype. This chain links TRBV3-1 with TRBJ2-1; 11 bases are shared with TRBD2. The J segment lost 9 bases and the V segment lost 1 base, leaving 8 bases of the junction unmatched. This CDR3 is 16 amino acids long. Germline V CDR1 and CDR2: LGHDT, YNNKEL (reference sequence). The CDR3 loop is CASSQGFSGRAFEQFF. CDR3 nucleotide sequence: TGTGCCAGCAGCCAAGGCTTTAGCGGGAGGGCCTTTGAGCAGTTCTTC.

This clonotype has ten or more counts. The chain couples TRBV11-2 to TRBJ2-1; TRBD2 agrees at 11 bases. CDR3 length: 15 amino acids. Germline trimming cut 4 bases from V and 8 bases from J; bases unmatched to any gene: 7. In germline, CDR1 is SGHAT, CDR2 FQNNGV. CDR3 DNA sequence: TGTGCCAGCAGCTCTACTAGCGGGAGAACGGATGAGCAGTTCTTC. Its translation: CASSSTSGRTDEQFF.

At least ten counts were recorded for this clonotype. DNA of the CDR3: TGCGCCAGCAGGAGACAGGGGGCGGATGAAAAACTGTTTTTT. This codes for CASRRQGADEKLFF. V usage is TRBV5-1 and J usage is TRBJ1-4; TRBD1 matches at 10 bases. The CDR3 runs 14 residues. From germline, CDR1 is SGHRS and CDR2 YFSETQ. V shed 5 bases, J shed 6 bases, and the junction held 4 bases outside the gene matches.

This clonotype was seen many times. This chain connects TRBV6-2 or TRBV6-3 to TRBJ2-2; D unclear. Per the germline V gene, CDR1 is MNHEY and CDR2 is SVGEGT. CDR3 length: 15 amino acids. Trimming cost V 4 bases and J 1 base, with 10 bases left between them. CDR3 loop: CASSLVHLNTGELFF. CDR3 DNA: TGTGCCAGCAGTTTAGTTCACTTGAACACCGGGGAGCTGTTTTTT.